This T cell receptor (beta chain) derives from a study of blood T cell repertoires in COVID-19. Here immunoSEQ multiplex PCR was the method, and the copy in TCRdb shows in-frame clones only, minus some. The sample lists 110,000 to 150,000 clones; around 72% were seen once. The junction had 18 bases not matched to a gene; V was cut back by 3 bases and J by 6 bases. CDR3 length equals 19 residues. The germline gives CDR1 KGHSH, CDR2 LQKENI. The chain uses TRBV18 and TRBJ2-2; 8 positions agree with TRBD1. The sample taken for sequencing was peripheral blood. The clonotype was recovered from a woman in her fifties or sixties with acute or convalescent COVID-19. CDR3 sequence: CASSPVGTGLLSRSGELFF. The CDR3 bases are TGTGCCAGCTCACCGGTAGGGACAGGCCTCCTTTCGCGCTCCGGGGAGCTGTTTTTT.